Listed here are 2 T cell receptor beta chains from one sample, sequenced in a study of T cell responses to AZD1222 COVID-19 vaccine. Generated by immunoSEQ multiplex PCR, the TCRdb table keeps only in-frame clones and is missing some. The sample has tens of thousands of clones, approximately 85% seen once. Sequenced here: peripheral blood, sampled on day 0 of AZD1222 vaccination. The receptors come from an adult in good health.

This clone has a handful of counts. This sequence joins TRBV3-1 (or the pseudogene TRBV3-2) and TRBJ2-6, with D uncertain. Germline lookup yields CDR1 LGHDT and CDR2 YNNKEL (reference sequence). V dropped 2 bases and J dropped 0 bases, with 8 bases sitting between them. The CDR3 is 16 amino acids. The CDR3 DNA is TGTGCCAGCAGCCAACTTTATCGCTCTGGGGCCAACGTCCTGACTTTC. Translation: CASSQLYRSGANVLTF.

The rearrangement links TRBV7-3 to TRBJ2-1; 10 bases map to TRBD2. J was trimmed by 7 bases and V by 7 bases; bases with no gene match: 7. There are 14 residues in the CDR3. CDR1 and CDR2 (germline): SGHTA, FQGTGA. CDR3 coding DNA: TGTGCCAGCACAGCGGGAGGGTTGGGAAATGAGCAGTTCTTC. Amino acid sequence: CASTAGGLGNEQFF.